This T cell receptor (beta chain) appears in the sequencing data of a study of T cells in Graves' hyperthyroidism and ophthalmopathy. Amplification of TCR beta CDR3 regions used RNA as the template. The TCR CDR3 was amplified in a first-round RT-PCR using the HTBI primer set. MiXCR, run by TCRdb on the multiplex PCR reads, gives a single entry per CDR3 protein. The sample lists roughly 380,000 distinct CDR3 sequences; 18% were seen once. CDR3 length: 12 residues. Germline assignment: CDR1 SQVTM and CDR2 ANQGSEA. V lost 6 bases and J 4 bases, leaving 12 bases between the germline ends. This clonotype was recorded at least ten times.

The sequenced material came from blood. This rearrangement joins TRBV29-1 to TRBJ1-2; D unresolved. This receptor was obtained from a woman aged 40 to 50 with Graves' ophthalmopathy. CDR3 amino acids: CSVPVSSYGYTF. Written as DNA, the CDR3 is TGCAGCGTACCAGTGTCTTCCTATGGCTACACCTTC.